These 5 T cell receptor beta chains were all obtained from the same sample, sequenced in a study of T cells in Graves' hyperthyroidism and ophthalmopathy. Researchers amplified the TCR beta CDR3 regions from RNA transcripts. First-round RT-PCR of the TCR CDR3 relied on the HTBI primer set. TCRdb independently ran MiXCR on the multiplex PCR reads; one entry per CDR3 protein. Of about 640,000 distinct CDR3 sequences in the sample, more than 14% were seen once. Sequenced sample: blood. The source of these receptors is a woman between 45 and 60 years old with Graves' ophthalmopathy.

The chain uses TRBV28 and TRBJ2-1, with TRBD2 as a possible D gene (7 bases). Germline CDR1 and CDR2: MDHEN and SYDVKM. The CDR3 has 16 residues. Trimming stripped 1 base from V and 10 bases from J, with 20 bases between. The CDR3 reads CASSLSGGTPLMEQFF. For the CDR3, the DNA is TGTGCCAGCAGTTTATCGGGGGGCACTCCCCTCATGGAGCAGTTCTTC.

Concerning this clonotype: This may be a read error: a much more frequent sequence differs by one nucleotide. The CDR3 DNA follows: TGCAGTGCTATCCAATCGTTCAGGCGCAATCAGCCCCAGCATTTT. Encoded protein: CSAIQSFRRNQPQHF. V and J are TRBV20-1 and TRBJ1-5; D remains ambiguous. The CDR3 length is 15 residues. The germline V gene encodes CDR1 DFQATT and CDR2 SNEGSKA (reference sequence). V lost 4 bases and J 2 bases, leaving 15 bases between the germline ends.

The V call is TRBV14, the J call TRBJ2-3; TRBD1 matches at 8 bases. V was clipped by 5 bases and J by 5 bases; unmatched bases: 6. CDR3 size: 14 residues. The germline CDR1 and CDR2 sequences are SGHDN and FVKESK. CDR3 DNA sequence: TGTGCCAGCAGCGAGGACAGGGTCGTAGATACGCAGTATTTT. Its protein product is CASSEDRVVDTQYF. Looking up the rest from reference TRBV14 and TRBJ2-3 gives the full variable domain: EAGVTQFPSHSVIEKGQTVTLRCDPISGHDNLYWYRRVMGKEIKFLLHFVKESKQDESGMPNNRFLAERTGGTYSTLKVQPAELEDSGVYFCASSEDRVVDTQYFGPGTRLTVL.

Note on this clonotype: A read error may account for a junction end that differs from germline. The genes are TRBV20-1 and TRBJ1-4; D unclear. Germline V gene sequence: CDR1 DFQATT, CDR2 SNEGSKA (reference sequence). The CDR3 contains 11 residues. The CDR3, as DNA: TGCAGTACCAACACTAATGACAAACTGTTTTTT. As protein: CSTNTNDKLFF.

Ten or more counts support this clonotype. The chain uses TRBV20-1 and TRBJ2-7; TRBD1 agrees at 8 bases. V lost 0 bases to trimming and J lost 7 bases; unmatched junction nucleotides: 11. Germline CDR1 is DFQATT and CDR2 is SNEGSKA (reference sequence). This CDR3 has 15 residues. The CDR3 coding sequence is TGCAGTGCTAGAGATTTTGGACAGGGAGATTGGGAGCAGTACTTC. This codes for CSARDFGQGDWEQYF.